This TCR beta chain was retrieved from a study of a mutant IDH1 vaccine in newly diagnosed glioma. Across the study: Treated patients had a mean age of roughly 40 years and an approximately 62% male, roughly 40% female split. The therapy given earlier, which was standard therapy, consisted of radiotherapy, temozolomide, or both, and most of the patients received both.

Sequencing was performed with immunoSEQ multiplex PCR; in TCRdb, only in-frame clones are kept and a portion is missing. Found here are about 64,000 clones, approximately 88% of them singletons; the top ten hold 8.5% to 9.5%. Germline lookup yields CDR1 MNHEY and CDR2 SVGAGI. The ends were cut back, 2 bases at V and 8 bases at J, with 10 bases in the middle. The CDR3 is 13 amino acids. Remarks on this clone: Its antigen is still unknown.

Study-level points and caveats: Any relationship between pseudoprogression and changes in top peripheral T cell clonotypes seemed absent.

Time point noted: week 11, during vaccination. With topical imiquimod, each dose of the vaccine consisted of 300 ug of mutant IDH1 20-mer peptide. The sample here was PBMCs, taken from a glioma patient whose treatment included an IDH1 peptide vaccine. The sequence was collected from a woman between 50 and 59 years old with glioma. The J gene is TRBJ1-3, the V gene TRBV6-5; D is ambiguous. The DNA for the CDR3 is TGTGCCAGCAGTTACGGACCACGGGACACCATATATTTT. It codes for CASSYGPRDTIYF.